This TCR beta chain was identified during a study of cytomegalovirus exposure and HLA in healthy donors. The PCR employed 60 Vbeta primers together with 13 Jbeta primers. Repertoires were generated with immunoSEQ multiplex PCR, while TCRdb's copy carries only in-frame clones and drops some. The sample includes about 170,000 clones, nearly 80% of them seen just once. The length of the CDR3 is 12 residues. Deletions cut 4 bases from V and 2 bases from J, with 5 bases between. This TCR was sampled from a woman aged 50 to 60 in good health and CMV-seropositive. The J gene is TRBJ2-5, the V gene TRBV23-1, with D unclear. TRBV23-1 is annotated as an ORF whose role is uncertain. The sequencing sample was made of PBMCs. CDR3 region: CASSRRQETQYF. DNA of the CDR3: TGCGCCAGCAGTCGGCGGCAAGAGACCCAGTACTTC.